This T cell receptor (beta chain) was sequenced during a study of blood T cell repertoires in COVID-19 (dated by TCRdb to 2020 to 2022). General notes on the study: The collaborator samples originated in the United States, Italy and Spain and spanned the acute and convalescent phases of COVID-19. The prospective study material was composed of cDNA or gDNA derived from T cells, B-cell-depleted T cells, or PBMCs. The dataset comprised deeply sampled blood TCRbeta repertoires from subjects exposed to, actively infected with, or recovered from COVID-19. The repertoires were released in a freely available public database intended as a resource for research on the immune response to SARS-CoV-2. Samples came from the ongoing ImmuneRACE study (first 160 participants) plus 1,254 subjects from 6 global collaborators. Nearly every sample came with metadata listing a de-identified subject ID, COVID-19 status, age in years and sex. Where available, HLA class I and class II types were obtained from metadata supplied by the sample provider rather than from assay-based typing.

Whole blood was collected in K2EDTA tubes by collaborating institutions according to the institutions' own protocols. For TCRbeta analysis, collaborators shipped samples in one of three forms: frozen whole blood, isolated PBMCs, or DNA extracted from either of those sample types. For CDR1 and CDR2, the germline V gene lists SGHDT and YYEEEE. Trimming costs V 0 bases and J 4 bases, and their ends lie 7 bases apart. The CDR3, from cysteine to phenylalanine, totals 13 residues. Just the 39-base CDR3 DNA is kept, in frame starting at base 1. Here is what the overall study found, with its caveats: Clinical and demographic metadata were provided uncurated, with the amount varying by source and participant.

Points on this clone: Its antigen is not yet known. No qualities accompany the bases; no much larger clone lies one base away.

TCRbeta CDR3 regions were amplified from genomic DNA by means of the immunoSEQ Assay, a bias-controlled multiplex PCR. Processing in the source paper ran as follows. Within the assay, amplification of reference gene primers was used to estimate how many nucleated cells each sample contained. Sequence reads were collapsed and filtered to measure the absolute abundance of every unique TCRbeta CDR3 rearrangement. For each sample, productive Simpson clonality was calculated by taking the square root of Simpson's diversity index across productive rearrangements. In TCRdb, the immuneACCESS table is reduced to in-frame sequences with V and J assigned. These tables do not hold every clone; where another copy was compared, an unresolved V gene accounts for under half, and the others remain unexplained. The DNA was the basis for D and trimming; V, J and clone size are from that table. In all, the sample holds over 35,000 clones, and 85% of those were seen once. The ten largest clones take up roughly two fifths of the sample.

This chain is built from TRBV5-6 and TRBJ1-2; the D gene cannot be named for sure. This clonotype originated in a man aged 60 to 75 with active or convalescent COVID-19. What was sequenced was peripheral blood. The CDR3 reads CASSLDGIYGYTF. The DNA is as follows: TGTGCCAGCAGCTTGGACGGGATCTATGGCTACACCTTC.